A few counts support the clone carrying this TCR beta chain. This specimen includes other DNA sequences encoding the same CDR3. The V end lost 0 bases, the J end lost 4 bases, and 10 bases lay between the germline ends. This CDR3 comprises 14 residues. Germline V lookup: CDR1 SGHRS, CDR2 YFSETQ. Stated time point: cycle 4 day 1 (C4D1), after five to seven weeks of nivolumab. Brentuximab vedotin exposure varied, and every patient relapsed after autologous stem cell transplantation. Using immunoSEQ multiplex PCR, the repertoire was profiled, and TCRdb retains in-frame clones only, with some absent. Of about 110,000 clones in the sample, roughly nine tenths were seen once. The sample comes from a study of PD-1 blockade in classical Hodgkin lymphoma.

This TCR derives from a human donor with classical Hodgkin lymphoma. The chain is built from TRBV5-1 and TRBJ1-1, with D hard to call. The input for sequencing was peripheral blood mononuclear cells (PBMCs), taken before the fourth cycle of nivolumab. DNA for the CDR3: TGCGCCAGCAGCTTGGCGTCAGGAGGCACTGAAGCTTTCTTT. Its protein product is CASSLASGGTEAFF.